These 19 T cell receptor beta chains share one sample of origin, sequenced in a study of CD8+ T cells in alopecia areata. Extraction and reverse transcription of RNA yielded cDNA as the sequencing template. Using immunoSEQ multiplex PCR, the repertoire was profiled, and TCRdb retains in-frame clones only, with some absent. The sample includes some 98,000 clones, approximately 60% of them seen just once. As to treatment: oral pan-JAK inhibitor, 5-10 mg twice daily. The sequencing here drew on CD8+ T cells sorted from blood, taken at week 4, from a patient treated with tofacitinib. The receptors shown here come from a human donor with alopecia areata.

CDR3 sequence: CSVVAGRETQYF. CDR3 bases: TGCAGCGTTGTTGCAGGTCGGGAGACCCAGTACTTC. The chain is built from TRBV29-1 and TRBJ2-5; no firm D call. Germline CDR1 reads SQVTM; CDR2 reads ANQGSEA. CDR3 length equals 12 residues. Trimming cost V 4 bases and J 5 bases, with 11 bases left between them.

In its sample, this clone was seen a few times. The chain has TRBV28 and TRBJ2-7, with D hard to call. The V end was cut by 4 bases, the J end by 0 bases, with 16 bases between. The CDR3 extends over 16 amino acids. In germline, CDR1 is MDHEN, CDR2 SYDVKM. This chain's CDR3 is CASSSPPFTSSYEQYF. The CDR3 bases are TGTGCCAGCAGTTCCCCTCCGTTCACCTCCTCCTACGAGCAGTACTTC.

The CDR3, as DNA: TGTGCCAGCAGTCGGGGGGAAAGTCCCAAAAACATTCAGTACTTC. Encoded protein: CASSRGESPKNIQYF. The V and J genes are TRBV6-5 and TRBJ2-4; 7 nucleotides agree with TRBD2. CDR1 and CDR2 from the germline V gene are MNHEY and SVGAGI. J lost 2 bases, V lost 5 bases, and 6 bases had no gene match. The CDR3 extends over 15 amino acids.

The chain combines TRBV14 with TRBJ2-1, with 8 bases fitting TRBD2. Germline-derived CDR1 and CDR2 are SGHDN and FVKESK. V shed 2 bases, J shed 6 bases, and the junction held 9 bases outside the gene matches. The CDR3 runs 16 residues. The CDR3 protein is CASSQKFVLAANEQFF. As DNA, the CDR3 is TGTGCCAGCAGCCAAAAATTCGTACTAGCGGCCAATGAGCAGTTCTTC.

This clone showed up just a few times. The same CDR3 can be traced to other DNA sequences in this sample. This CDR3 reads CASSLSGTGELFF. Here the CDR3 DNA reads TGTGCCAGCAGTTTATCTGGAACCGGGGAGCTGTTTTTT. This rearrangement joins TRBV27 to TRBJ2-2; D is undetermined. Per the germline V gene, CDR1 is MNHEY and CDR2 is SMNVEV (reference sequence). V lost 0 bases and J 5 bases, leaving 4 bases between the germline ends. The CDR3 length is 13 residues.

The rearrangement links TRBV12-5 to TRBJ2-5; D unresolved. This CDR3 has 11 amino acids. CDR1 and CDR2 (germline): LGHNT, FRNRAP. V was clipped by 7 bases and J by 1 base, with 4 bases between them. CDR3: CASASQETQYF. Here the CDR3 DNA reads TGTGCTAGTGCCAGCCAAGAGACCCAGTACTTC.

This clone turned up a few times. The V gene is TRBV7-9, the J gene TRBJ2-6; unclear D gene. V gave up 5 bases and J gave up 2 bases, with 7 bases separating them. The V gene's germline CDR1 is SEHNR and CDR2 FQNEAQ (reference sequence). The CDR3 runs to 14 residues. The CDR3 sequence: CASSRVAGANVLTF. For the CDR3, the DNA is TGTGCCAGCAGCCGGGTTGCTGGGGCCAACGTCCTGACTTTC.

A few counts support this clone. The J gene is TRBJ2-7, the V gene TRBV5-1, with 7 bases identical to TRBD1. J gave up 3 bases and V 0 bases, and 3 bases lay outside the gene matches. CDR3 length equals 14 residues. CDR1 and CDR2 from the germline V gene are SGHRS and YFSETQ. CDR3 sequence: CASSLEQGFYEQYF. The CDR3 DNA reads TGCGCCAGCAGCTTGGAACAGGGGTTCTACGAGCAGTACTTC.

This chain joins TRBV7-2 and TRBJ1-1; the D is unclear. CDR1 and CDR2 from the germline V gene are SGHTA and FQGNSA. V was cut by 5 bases and J by 8 bases, with 12 bases left in between. The CDR3 loop spans 12 amino acids. The CDR3 is CASSHTEEEAFF. In DNA, the CDR3 is TGTGCCAGCAGCCATACAGAGGAAGAAGCTTTCTTT.

This chain joins TRBV19 and TRBJ1-1; 7 bases are shared with TRBD1. The germline V gene has CDR1 LNHDA and CDR2 SQIVND (reference sequence). Germline trimming cut 3 bases from V and 0 bases from J; bases unmatched to any gene: 1. This CDR3 spans 14 amino acids. The CDR3 DNA follows: TGTGCCAGTAGTATGGGGACAGTGAACACTGAAGCTTTCTTT. Its translation: CASSMGTVNTEAFF.

The chain joins TRBV29-1 to TRBJ2-2, with 10 positions matching TRBD1. The CDR3 extends over 14 amino acids. V lost 5 bases, J lost 7 bases, and 7 bases stayed unmatched. Per germline, CDR1 SQVTM and CDR2 ANQGSEA. CDR3 sequence (DNA): TGCAGCGTTATATCCGGGACAGGGGTCGGGGAGCTGTTTTTT. Residues: CSVISGTGVGELFF.

The J gene is TRBJ2-1, the V gene TRBV4-2; 13 positions match TRBD2. Germline V gene data show CDR1 as LGHNA and CDR2 as YNFKEQ. This CDR3 region has 17 residues. Losses at the gene ends were 4 bases for V and 5 bases for J; bases not matched to a gene: 8. CDR3 region: CASSPPTSGGPHNEQFF. CDR3 sequence (DNA): TGTGCCAGCAGCCCGCCGACTAGCGGGGGGCCTCACAATGAGCAGTTCTTC.

The chain joins TRBV7-3 to TRBJ2-5; 8 bases match TRBD1. Germline CDR1 and CDR2: SGHTA and FQGTGA. Trimming took 2 bases from V and 5 from J; bases not matched to a gene: 7. The CDR3 sequence is 15 residues long. The CDR3, as DNA: TGTGCCAGCAGCTTAGGACAGGGATTCGAGGAGACCCAGTACTTC. This gives the protein CASSLGQGFEETQYF.

The V and J genes are TRBV25-1 and TRBJ1-2; 8 positions match TRBD1. The trim removed 3 bases at V and 2 bases at J, leaving 11 bases unmatched. This CDR3 comprises 17 residues. The V gene's germline CDR1 is MGHDK and CDR2 SYGVNS. Here the CDR3 DNA reads TGTGCCAGCAGTGACGGAGGATGGACAGGGAGCAACTATGGCTACACCTTC. Protein product: CASSDGGWTGSNYGYTF.

This clone has just one count. The CDR3 DNA reads as TGCGCCAGCAGCTTGCTTAGCGGGGTGCCCTACAATGAGCAGTTCTTC. Its protein product is CASSLLSGVPYNEQFF. The chain joins TRBV5-1 to TRBJ2-1; 8 bases match TRBD2. CDR3 length: 16 amino acids. The V segment lost 1 base and the J segment 2 bases; nucleotides outside the gene matches: 5. Germline CDR1 SGHRS, CDR2 YFSETQ. Variable domain in full (rest from reference TRBV5-1 and TRBJ2-1): KAGVTQTPRYLIKTRGQQVTLSCSPISGHRSVSWYQQTPGQGLQFLFEYFSETQRNKGNFPGRFSGRQFSNSRSEMNVSTLELGDSALYLCASSLLSGVPYNEQFFGPGTRLTVL.

V and J are TRBV5-4 and TRBJ1-1; the D is unclear. Germline CDR1 and CDR2: SGHNT and YYREEE (reference sequence). Trimming left V 2 bases short and J 4 bases short, with 15 bases between. This CDR3 has 15 amino acids. The CDR3 sequence: CASSLILTITTEAFF. CDR3 DNA sequence: TGTGCCAGCAGCTTAATTCTCACAATCACCACTGAAGCTTTCTTT.

This sequence joins TRBV4-3 and TRBJ1-2, with D uncertain. The CDR3 is 14 amino acids. Germline CDR1 reads LGHNA; CDR2 reads YSLEER. Trimming left V 0 bases short and J 10 bases short, with 15 bases between. The CDR3 coding sequence is TGCGCCAGCAGCCAAGAAACGGGAGGCGGGATCTACACCTTC. Its translation is CASSQETGGGIYTF.

At least ten counts were recorded for this clone. The chain joins TRBV7-6 to TRBJ2-5; D is tentatively TRBD1 or TRBD2 (5 bases each). The CDR3 has 17 residues. Trimming stripped 5 bases from V and 0 bases from J, with 19 bases between. The V gene's germline CDR1 is SGHVS and CDR2 FNYEAQ. The CDR3 coding sequence is TGTGCCAGCAGCCTCTCTGGCGAGGGGATGTACCAAGAGACCCAGTACTTC. Translating it yields CASSLSGEGMYQETQYF.

The chain recombines TRBV6-6 with TRBJ2-7; 10 nucleotides agree with TRBD1. This CDR3 is 13 amino acids long. Looked up from germline, CDR1 is MNHNY and CDR2 is SVGAGI (reference sequence). Losses at the gene ends were 2 bases for V and 5 bases for J; bases not matched to a gene: 0. The CDR3 reads CASSYGTGDEQYF. The DNA for the CDR3 is TGTGCCAGCAGTTACGGGACAGGGGACGAGCAGTACTTC.